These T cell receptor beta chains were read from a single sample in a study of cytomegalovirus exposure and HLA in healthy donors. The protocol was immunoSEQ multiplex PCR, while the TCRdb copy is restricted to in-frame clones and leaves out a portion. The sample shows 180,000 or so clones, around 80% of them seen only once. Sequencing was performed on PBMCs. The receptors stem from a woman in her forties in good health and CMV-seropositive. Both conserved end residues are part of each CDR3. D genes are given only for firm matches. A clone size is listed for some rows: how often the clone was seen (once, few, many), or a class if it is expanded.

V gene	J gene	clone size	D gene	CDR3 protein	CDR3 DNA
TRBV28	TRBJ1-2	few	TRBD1	CASSLDRDSGYTF	TGTGCCAGCAGCTTAGACAGGGACAGCGGCTACACCTTC
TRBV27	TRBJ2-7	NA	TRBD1	CASSSRQGAVYEQYF	TGTGCCAGCAGTTCCCGACAGGGGGCTGTTTACGAGCAGTACTTC
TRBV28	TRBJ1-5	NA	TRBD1	CASSFGTGSEQPQHF	TGTGCCAGCAGTTTTGGGACAGGGTCGGAGCAGCCCCAGCATTTT
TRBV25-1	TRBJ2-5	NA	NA	CASNFLREYQETQYF	TGTGCCAGCAATTTTCTCCGGGAGTACCAAGAGACCCAGTACTTC
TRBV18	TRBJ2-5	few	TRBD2	CASSPRTSGSKAETQYF	TGTGCCAGCTCACCCCGGACTAGCGGGAGTAAGGCAGAGACCCAGTACTTC
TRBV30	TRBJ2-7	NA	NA	CAWSGSFYEQYF	TGTGCCTGGAGCGGGAGCTTCTACGAGCAGTACTTC
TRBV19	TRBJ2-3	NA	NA	CASRQQGRATDTQYF	TGTGCCAGTAGGCAACAGGGTCGGGCCACAGATACGCAGTATTTT
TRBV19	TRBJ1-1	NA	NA	CASKFNSGRAEAFF	TGTGCCAGTAAATTTAATTCAGGGAGGGCTGAAGCTTTCTTT
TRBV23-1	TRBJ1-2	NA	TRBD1	CASVTPGRGRLVDGYTF	TGCGCCAGCGTTACCCCGGGCAGGGGGCGTTTGGTTGATGGCTACACCTTC
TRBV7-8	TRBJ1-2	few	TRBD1	CASSHRGDRANGYTF	TGTGCCAGCAGCCACCGGGGGGACAGGGCAAATGGCTACACCTTC
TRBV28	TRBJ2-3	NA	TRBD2	CASSLAAGVLGF	TGTGCCAGCAGTTTAGCTGCGGGAGTTCTGGGCTTT
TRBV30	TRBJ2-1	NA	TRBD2	CAWSLKRENYNEQFF	TGTGCCTGGAGTCTGAAGCGGGAGAACTACAATGAGCAGTTCTTC
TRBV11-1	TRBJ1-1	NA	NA	CASSLAGTANTEAFF	TGTGCCAGCAGCTTAGCCGGAACAGCGAACACTGAAGCTTTCTTT
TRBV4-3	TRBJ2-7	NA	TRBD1	CASSQVITGGSYEQYF	TGCGCCAGCAGCCAAGTCATCACAGGGGGCTCGTACGAGCAGTACTTC
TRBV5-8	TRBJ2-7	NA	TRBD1	CASSLAGGGYEQYF	TGTGCCAGCAGCTTAGCAGGGGGCGGGTACGAGCAGTACTTC
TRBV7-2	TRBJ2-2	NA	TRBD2	CASNPWGGGSGTGELFF	TGTGCCAGCAACCCCTGGGGTGGCGGGAGTGGGACCGGGGAGCTGTTTTTT
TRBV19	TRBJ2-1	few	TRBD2	CASSPTSGSYNEQFF	TGTGCCAGTAGTCCGACTAGCGGGAGTTACAATGAGCAGTTCTTC
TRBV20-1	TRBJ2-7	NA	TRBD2	CSGREGYEQYF	TGCAGTGGGCGGGAGGGTTACGAGCAGTACTTC
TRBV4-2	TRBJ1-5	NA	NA	CASSQSKNSNQPQHF	TGTGCCAGCAGCCAATCAAAAAATAGCAATCAGCCCCAGCATTTT